This TCR beta chain was obtained from a study of blood T cell repertoires in COVID-19. Authors' analysis steps: How many nucleated cells were present was estimated from reference gene primer amplification. The assay was immunoSEQ multiplex PCR, and TCRdb's table has in-frame clones only and misses some. V and J calls plus clone size are reproduced from that table; the DNA served to infer D and trimming. Here the sample spans over 200,000 clones, 85% to 90% being singletons. Per germline, CDR1 KGHSH and CDR2 LQKENI. CDR3 size: 14 residues. The TCR comes from a woman aged 55-70 years with acute or convalescent COVID-19. This chain links TRBV18 with TRBJ2-7; TRBD1 matches at 8 bases. The DNA end is more similar to TRBJ2-5, so the J call may be wrong. Sequencing was done on a sample of peripheral blood. The CDR3 DNA follows: TGTGCCAGCGCCGGGACAGGATGGCAAGAGACCCAGTACTTC. Amino acids: CASAGTGWQETQYF.